The 2 T cell receptor beta chains below all came from one sample that was sequenced in a study of T-cell reconstitution after alpha-beta-depleted transplantation in children. This sample's TCRbeta library carried unique molecular identifier barcodes. TCRdb reprocessed the PCR reads with MiXCR, giving one entry per CDR3 protein. The data contain roughly 300,000 distinct CDR3 sequences, 11% of them singletons. This specimen consisted of peripheral blood, obtained 180 days after TCRalphabeta/CD19-depleted stem cell transplant. The receptors stem from a male patient under 10 years old who had a stem cell transplant for chronic granulomatous disease, so the T cells may come from the graft donor.

This clonotype was observed many times. This chain joins TRBV20-1 and TRBJ2-7; D unresolved. In germline, CDR1 is DFQATT, CDR2 SNEGSKA (reference sequence). The CDR3 loop spans 14 amino acids. V dropped 6 bases and J dropped 7 bases, with 22 bases sitting between them. Written as DNA, the CDR3 is TGCAGTGCCATCTCATCCCCAAGTGATCGTGAGCAGTACTTC. Translation gives CSAISSPSDREQYF.

This clonotype was picked up many times. The chain has TRBV7-8 and TRBJ1-1; possibly TRBD1 for D (5 bases). The CDR3 length is 12 residues. V was cut by 5 bases and J by 6 bases, with 10 bases left in between. Germline V gives CDR1 SGHVS, CDR2 FQNEAQ. The DNA of the CDR3 is TGTGCCAGCAGCCGGGACTCCTCTGAAGCTTTCTTT. It encodes CASSRDSSEAFF.